This passage covers 19 T cell receptor beta chains from one sample sequenced in a study of identical twins. TCRdb fed the 5' RACE reads into MiXCR, producing one record per CDR3 protein. The sample carries a few hundred thousand distinct CDR3 sequences, 9% to 15% recorded once. In addition, the sample was reused for a study of yellow fever vaccine responses in identical twins.

The sequencing input was CD8+ T cells sorted from blood. The receptors were sampled from a young woman in good health.

The CDR3 loop reads CAISDQGSGNTIYF. The CDR3 DNA reads TGTGCCATCAGTGATCAGGGGTCAGGAAACACCATATATTTT. This sequence joins TRBV10-3 and TRBJ1-3; TRBD1 might be the D (6 bases). V was cut by 3 bases and J by 4 bases, with 10 bases left in between. CDR1 and CDR2 (germline): ENHRY, SYGVKD. The CDR3 covers 14 residues.

The sample holds many counts of this clonotype. The chain links TRBV5-1 to TRBJ2-5; possibly TRBD2 for D (5 bases). V lost 0 bases and J lost 5, with 8 bases in between. This CDR3 spans 13 amino acids. The germline V gene encodes CDR1 SGHRS and CDR2 YFSETQ. This chain's CDR3 is CASSLGPGETQYF. CDR3 DNA: TGCGCCAGCAGCTTGGGTCCGGGGGAGACCCAGTACTTC.

This clonotype was observed a few times. For the CDR3, the DNA is TGTGCCAGCAGCTCCCCATTCGTGGTGGCGGGAGGGCCCACGCCAGATACGCAGTATTTT. Translated: CASSSPFVVAGGPTPDTQYF. The chain carries TRBV5-4 and TRBJ2-3; TRBD2 matches at 9 bases. CDR1 is SGHNT and CDR2 is YYREEE in the germline V gene (reference sequence). The length of the CDR3 is 20 residues. V dropped 3 bases and J dropped 4; count of bases not matched to a gene: 21.

This clonotype showed up just a few times. The chain links TRBV6-1 to TRBJ2-2; weak D call: TRBD2 (5 bases). The V end was cut by 5 bases, the J end by 4 bases, with 14 bases between. CDR3 length: 15 residues. Germline CDR1 is MNHNS and CDR2 is SASEGT. As DNA, the CDR3 is TGTGCCAGCAGTCCCGGGATCCCGCCCACCGGGGAGCTGTTTTTT. Its translation: CASSPGIPPTGELFF.

This clonotype was detected ten times or more. V is TRBV4-1 and J is TRBJ1-1; weak D call: TRBD1 (5 bases). CDR3 size: 14 residues. V lost 1 base and J lost 3, with 9 bases in between. The germline gives CDR1 MGHRA, CDR2 YSYEKL. CDR3 sequence (DNA): TGCGCCAGCAGCCAAGGGACACTCTACACTGAAGCTTTCTTT. This codes for CASSQGTLYTEAFF.

V usage is TRBV12-3 or TRBV12-4 and J usage is TRBJ2-1; 11 bases align to TRBD1. With 5 bases clipped from V and 1 base from J, the junction kept 10 bases outside the gene matches. The CDR3 totals 18 residues. Written as DNA, the CDR3 is TGTGCCAGCAGTCCACCACGGACAGGGGGCCTATCCTACAATGAGCAGTTCTTC. It translates to CASSPPRTGGLSYNEQFF.

This clonotype was picked up a small number of times. This rearrangement joins TRBV9 to TRBJ1-2; D is ambiguous. Germline-derived CDR1 and CDR2 are SGDLS and YYNGEE. The CDR3 runs 11 residues. V lost 4 bases and J 8 bases, leaving 9 bases between the germline ends. CDR3 loop: CASSSRWGYTF. CDR3 bases: TGTGCCAGCAGCTCCCGTTGGGGCTACACCTTC.

There are a few counts of this clonotype. The rearrangement joins TRBV5-1 to TRBJ2-1, with 16 nucleotides matching TRBD2. The germline V gene has CDR1 SGHRS and CDR2 YFSETQ. V was clipped by 4 bases and J by 9 bases; unmatched bases: 7. This CDR3 has 16 residues. The CDR3: CASSGTSGRAMSEQFF. CDR3 nucleotide sequence: TGCGCCAGCAGCGGGACTAGCGGGAGGGCCATGAGTGAGCAGTTCTTC.

This clonotype was detected only a few times. The chain uses TRBV6-2 or TRBV6-3 and TRBJ2-2; TRBD1 matches at 7 bases. The CDR3 totals 14 residues. Germline V gene sequence: CDR1 MNHEY, CDR2 SVGEGT. V gave up 2 bases and J gave up 6 bases; unmatched junction bases: 3. The CDR3 loop is CASSYGTEAGELFF. The CDR3 nucleotides are TGTGCCAGCAGTTACGGGACAGAAGCCGGGGAGCTGTTTTTT.

The V gene is TRBV28, the J gene TRBJ1-1; D unresolved. V lost 5 bases to trimming and J lost 6 bases, with 10 bases between them. Germline V CDR1 and CDR2: MDHEN, SYDVKM. CDR3 length: 12 amino acids. CDR3 in DNA: TGTGCCAGCAGTGCGGTGAGCCCTGAAGCTTTCTTT. It yields the protein CASSAVSPEAFF.

The CDR3 region has the DNA TGCAGTGCAACTAGCGGGGGGGAAGTAGATACGCAGTATTTT. Translation gives CSATSGGEVDTQYF. The chain carries TRBV20-1 and TRBJ2-3; TRBD2 agrees at 13 bases. Trimming took 6 bases from V and 5 from J; bases not matched to a gene: 5. The CDR3 length is 14 residues. Germline CDR1 DFQATT, CDR2 SNEGSKA (reference sequence).

This clonotype was detected a few times. The chain links TRBV27 to TRBJ2-1; D remains unclear. Trimming left V 6 bases short and J 14 bases short, with 14 bases between. The CDR3 spans 11 residues. CDR1 and CDR2 (germline): MNHEY, SMNVEV (reference sequence). CDR3 amino acids: CASRQRRSEFF. DNA of the CDR3: TGTGCCAGCAGACAACGCCGGTCCGAGTTCTTC.

The chain couples TRBV7-8 to TRBJ2-1; D not certain. Per germline, CDR1 SGHVS and CDR2 FQNEAQ. The CDR3 is made up of 12 amino acids. Trimming removed 5 bases from V and 8 bases from J, with 10 bases in between. CDR3 sequence (DNA): TGTGCCAGCAGCCTAATCGGATATGAGCAGTTCTTC. Its protein product is CASSLIGYEQFF.

This clonotype was detected only a few times. A read error may account for a junction end that differs from germline. The J gene is TRBJ2-2, the V gene TRBV6-1; TRBD2 agrees at 10 bases. CDR1 is MNHNS, CDR2 SASEGT, per germline. CDR3 length: 17 residues. This CDR3 reads CAISEGLAGEWTGELFF. The CDR3 region has the DNA TGTGCCATCAGTGAAGGGCTAGCGGGAGAGTGGACCGGGGAGCTGTTTTTT.

This clonotype came up a few times. The rearrangement uses TRBV12-3 or TRBV12-4 and TRBJ2-1; 10 positions match TRBD2. There are 14 residues in the CDR3. With 5 bases clipped from V and 7 bases from J, the junction kept 5 bases outside the gene matches. CDR3 amino acids: CASSPLAGVNEQFF. The CDR3 DNA reads TGTGCCAGCAGTCCTCTAGCGGGAGTTAATGAGCAGTTCTTC.

This clonotype was counted only a few times. The V and J genes are TRBV9 and TRBJ2-3; D unclear. Looked up from germline, CDR1 is SGDLS and CDR2 is YYNGEE. Trimming took 0 bases from V and 2 from J, leaving 7 bases between them. The CDR3 consists of 14 residues. This CDR3 is CASSVEQITDTQYF. DNA of the CDR3: TGTGCCAGCAGCGTAGAGCAGATCACAGATACGCAGTATTTT. Based on the CDR3 plus reference TRBV9 and TRBJ2-3, the full variable domain is DSGVTQTPKHLITATGQRVTLRCSPRSGDLSVYWYQQSLDQGLQFLIQYYNGEERAKGNILERFSAQQFPDLHSELNLSSLELGDSALYFCASSVEQITDTQYFGPGTRLTVL.

The rearrangement uses TRBV14 and TRBJ2-1; possibly TRBD1 or TRBD2 for D (5 bases each). The ends were cut back, 2 bases at V and 8 bases at J, with 16 bases in the middle. The CDR3 consists of 15 residues. Per germline, CDR1 SGHDN and CDR2 FVKESK. The CDR3 DNA reads TGTGCCAGCAGCCAACCGGGGACCCTACATGATGAGCAGTTCTTC. As protein: CASSQPGTLHDEQFF.

This clonotype was observed a handful of times. The rearrangement uses TRBV12-5 and TRBJ2-7; D may correspond to TRBD1 or TRBD2 (5 bases each). V was trimmed by 0 bases and J by 3 bases, leaving 12 bases between them. Germline V gene lookup returns CDR1 LGHNT and CDR2 FRNRAP. The CDR3 is made up of 15 amino acids. Written as DNA, the CDR3 is TGTGCTAGTGGTTTGGTGAGGGGATTAGACTACGAGCAGTACTTC. Encoded protein: CASGLVRGLDYEQYF.

This clonotype was recorded many times. The CDR3: CASISGTGDTGELFF. In nucleotides, the CDR3 is TGTGCCAGCATTTCCGGGACAGGGGACACCGGGGAGCTGTTTTTT. This sequence joins TRBV25-1 and TRBJ2-2, with 10 bases lining up with TRBD1. Trimming removed 7 bases from V and 3 bases from J; junction bases left unmatched: 5. The germline gives CDR1 MGHDK, CDR2 SYGVNS. CDR3 length: 15 residues.